A selection of T cell receptor beta chains follows, all from one sample in a study of blood T cell repertoires in COVID-19. The table came from immunoSEQ multiplex PCR; TCRdb's copy has only in-frame clones and leaves some out. The sample lists roughly 220,000 clones; roughly 80% were seen once. What was sequenced was PBMCs or T cells enriched from blood (not recorded which). All receptors come from a woman in her 40s with acute COVID-19. Both conserved end residues are part of each CDR3. The order of the fields is CDR3 length, V gene, D gene, CDR3 protein. D genes are given only for firm matches.

15 TRBV7-8 . CASSLEEVRRTEAFF
15 TRBV19 TRBD1 CASSMTGGPPDTQYF
17 TRBV4-1 . CASSQDPVRATNEKLFF
13 TRBV6-5 TRBD2 CASSYHPGGEQYF
12 TRBV27 . CASKGVRVEQFF
17 TRBV4-2 . CASSQTALDSLKGEAFF
20 TRBV18 . CASSPRSVGGEDSGANVLTF
14 TRBV10-3 TRBD1 CAIRDDRDNYGYTF
13 TRBV19 . CASSASANTEAFF
17 TRBV7-2 . CASSFQAVLNGETEAFF
16 TRBV4-1 . CASSQHRTDTQETQYF